These T cell receptor beta chains were read from a single sample in a study of OX40 agonist ivuxolimab in advanced cancers. The method was immunoSEQ multiplex PCR; TCRdb's version includes in-frame clones alone and lacks a portion of them. The sample records around 73,000 clones, about 90% being singletons. The source was CD4+ or CD8+ T cells sorted from blood, collected in a trial of the OX40 agonist ivuxolimab. All receptors derive from an adult with an advanced solid tumor such as melanoma, head and neck, liver or kidney cancer. Both conserved end residues are part of each CDR3. A D gene is named only where the DNA matches it firmly. Part of the rows lack a size; the others show once, few, many or a class for expanded clones.

j_call v_call cdr3_length d_call clone_size cdr3_nt cdr3_aa
TRBJ2-7 TRBV2 13 TRBD1 . TGTGCCAGCAAAGGACAGGTCTCCTACGAGCAGTACTTC CASKGQVSYEQYF
TRBJ1-2 TRBV5-4 15 TRBD1 once TGTGCCAGCAGCTGGCTCGGACAGGGAGCCTATGGCTACACCTTC CASSWLGQGAYGYTF
TRBJ1-2 TRBV2 13 . once TGTGCCAGCAGTGGACGGATGTCATATGGCTACACCTTC CASSGRMSYGYTF
TRBJ2-7 TRBV27 14 TRBD2 . TGTGCCAGCAGGGTGTCCCGGGGGGGCTACGAGCAGTACTTC CASRVSRGGYEQYF
TRBJ2-7 TRBV4-1 15 TRBD1 . TGCGCCAGCAGCCAAGGTCGGACAGGGTCCTACGAGCAGTACTTC CASSQGRTGSYEQYF
TRBJ2-2 TRBV7-3 14 . . TGTGCCAGCAGACCCCAGGGGTTCACCGGGGAGCTGTTTTTT CASRPQGFTGELFF
TRBJ1-5 TRBV4-1 14 . few TGCGCCAGCAGCCAAGTTCGAGGGGATCAGCCCCAGCATTTT CASSQVRGDQPQHF
TRBJ2-1 TRBV7-9 16 . . TGTGCCAGCAGCTTTAGCGCCCGGGTTCAATCTGATGAGCAGTTCTTC CASSFSARVQSDEQFF
TRBJ2-7 TRBV27 13 . . TGTGCCAGCAGTTTATTAGACGGCCCCGAGCAGTACTTC CASSLLDGPEQYF
TRBJ2-7 TRBV4-2 15 TRBD1 . TGTGCCAGCAGCCAGGCACGGGACAGTACTTACGAGCAGTACTTC CASSQARDSTYEQYF
TRBJ1-1 TRBV5-4 14 . . TGTGCCAGCAGCCCTGGTGGGGTGAACACTGAAGCTTTCTTT CASSPGGVNTEAFF
TRBJ2-5 TRBV14 15 . . TGTGCCAGCAGCCCCCCGGGACAATTGCTTGAGACCCAGTACTTC CASSPPGQLLETQYF
TRBJ2-7 TRBV7-9 16 . . TGTGCCAGCAGCTCCGGACGGGAAAGAAGCTCCTACGAGCAGTACTTC CASSSGRERSSYEQYF
TRBJ1-1 TRBV5-4 15 . . TGTGCCAGCAGCTTTTTGCAGGGAGGGAACACTGAAGCTTTCTTT CASSFLQGGNTEAFF
TRBJ2-5 TRBV7-9 15 . . TGTGCCAGCAGCGGGCGGGGCCCATCCTGGGAGACCCAGTACTTC CASSGRGPSWETQYF
TRBJ2-4 TRBV27 14 . . TGTGCCAGCAGTCGCAGGGATGGCAAAAACATTCAGTACTTC CASSRRDGKNIQYF